A selection of T cell receptor beta chains follows, all from one sample in a study of blood T cells in healthy people across ages. TCRdb re-called the 5' RACE reads with MiXCR, one entry per CDR3 protein. Among more than 550,000 distinct CDR3 sequences listed, about 20% were seen once. The specimen was blood. The source is a man between 65 and 80 years old in good health. Each CDR3 is given with its conserved first and last residue. A D gene is named only where the DNA matches it firmly. Clone size appears in some rows only: once, few, many, or a class for an expanded clone.

CDR3 protein	CDR3 DNA	D gene	J gene	V gene	clone size
CSVTGQGEKLFF	TGCAGCGTGACAGGACAGGGAGAAAAACTGTTTTTT	TRBD1	TRBJ1-4	TRBV29-1	few
CASSQEAGGFVNTEAFF	TGCGCCAGCAGCCAAGAGGCAGGGGGCTTCGTGAACACTGAAGCTTTCTTT	TRBD1	TRBJ1-1	TRBV4-1	-
CASTETGANEKLFF	TGTGCCAGTACCGAGACAGGGGCAAATGAAAAACTGTTTTTT	TRBD1	TRBJ1-4	TRBV28	-
CASSKEREYSNQPQHF	TGTGCCAGCAGCAAAGAGAGGGAGTATAGCAATCAGCCCCAGCATTTT	-	TRBJ1-5	TRBV21-1	few
CASTDRREKLFF	TGTGCCAGCACGGACCGTCGTGAAAAACTGTTTTTT	-	TRBJ1-4	TRBV7-9	-
CASSTRDRHYEQYF	TGCGCCAGCAGCACGCGGGACAGACACTACGAGCAGTACTTC	-	TRBJ2-7	TRBV4-1	few
CAISDRGSGANVLTF	TGTGCCATCAGTGACAGGGGCTCTGGGGCCAACGTCCTGACTTTC	-	TRBJ2-6	TRBV10-3	-
CASSLDRTALGGYGYTF	TGTGCCAGCAGCTTAGACCGGACAGCCCTCGGAGGGTATGGCTACACCTTC	-	TRBJ1-2	TRBV11-2	many
CSARTGDSPLHF	TGCAGTGCTAGGACAGGGGATTCACCCCTCCACTTT	TRBD1	TRBJ1-6	TRBV20-1	few
CASSVTGVNTEAFF	TGTGCCAGCAGCGTGACAGGGGTGAACACTGAAGCTTTCTTT	TRBD1	TRBJ1-1	TRBV7-3	few
CASRPPMTVTPLHF	TGTGCCAGCAGGCCGCCTATGACGGTGACACCCCTCCACTTT	-	TRBJ1-6	TRBV6-5	-
CASSLTGGQETQYF	TGTGCCAGCAGTTTGACAGGGGGCCAAGAGACCCAGTACTTC	TRBD1	TRBJ2-5	TRBV28	many
CASSLVQGRTDTQYF	TGTGCCAGCAGTTTAGTCCAGGGGCGCACAGATACGCAGTATTTT	-	TRBJ2-3	TRBV12-3/TRBV12-4	-
CASSLYPSGSSDTQYF	TGTGCCAGCAGCTTATATCCTAGCGGGAGTTCAGATACGCAGTATTTT	TRBD2	TRBJ2-3	TRBV7-3	few
CASSLVGKDELFF	TGTGCCAGCAGCTTAGTGGGAAAGGACGAGCTGTTTTTT	-	TRBJ1-4	TRBV7-8	-
CARWGEGVVLAPTEETQYF	TGTGCCAGATGGGGTGAAGGGGTGGTGCTAGCGCCAACTGAAGAGACCCAGTACTTC	-	TRBJ2-5	TRBV6-2/TRBV6-3	-
CASRLGTSTDTQYF	TGTGCCAGCCGCTTGGGGACTAGCACAGATACGCAGTATTTT	-	TRBJ2-3	TRBV5-5	few
CASSPGELSGNTIYF	TGTGCCAGCAGCCCCGGGGAACTCTCTGGAAACACCATATATTTT	-	TRBJ1-3	TRBV7-9	-
CASSPSGISYGYTF	TGTGCCAGCAGCCCCTCGGGGATCTCCTATGGCTACACCTTC	-	TRBJ1-2	TRBV7-9	-
CASSDRLAGVGTQYF	TGTGCCAGCAGTGACCGACTAGCGGGAGTTGGGACCCAGTACTTC	TRBD2	TRBJ2-5	TRBV6-5	-
CSAVDRGNDYTF	TGCAGTGCTGTGGACAGGGGTAATGACTACACCTTC	TRBD1	TRBJ1-2	TRBV20-1	-
CSATSRTDTQYF	TGCAGTGCTACCTCGCGCACAGATACGCAGTATTTT	-	TRBJ2-3	TRBV20-1	-
CASSLFLAGNTDTQYF	TGCGCCAGCAGCCTCTTTCTAGCGGGGAACACAGATACGCAGTATTTT	TRBD2	TRBJ2-3	TRBV5-1	few
CASSLKPGEGSGYTF	TGTGCCAGCAGCCTAAAACCAGGGGAGGGATCTGGCTACACCTTC	-	TRBJ1-2	TRBV28	-
CSVVGAGSYNEQFF	TGCAGCGTTGTCGGGGCAGGATCCTACAATGAGCAGTTCTTC	-	TRBJ2-1	TRBV29-1	-
CAEGLAGETQYF	TGTGCCGAGGGGCTAGCTGGAGAGACCCAGTACTTC	-	TRBJ2-5	TRBV7-9	few
CASSPPWGGVAQPQHF	TGTGCCAGCAGTCCCCCCTGGGGGGGGGTGGCCCAGCCCCAGCATTTT	-	TRBJ1-5	TRBV6-2/TRBV6-3	few
CASRNRDSQPQHF	TGTGCCAGCAGGAACCGGGACAGCCAGCCCCAGCATTTT	TRBD1	TRBJ1-5	TRBV6-1	few
CASSRLWDWAGVLYNEQFF	TGTGCCAGCAGCCGTCTGTGGGATTGGGCGGGAGTTCTCTACAATGAGCAGTTCTTC	TRBD2	TRBJ2-1	TRBV7-3	many
CAISMGQNEKLFF	TGTGCCATCAGTATGGGACAGAATGAAAAACTGTTTTTT	TRBD1	TRBJ1-4	TRBV10-3	-
CASSLANAGADTQYF	TGTGCCAGCAGTTTAGCCAATGCGGGAGCAGATACGCAGTATTTT	TRBD2	TRBJ2-3	TRBV12-3/TRBV12-4	-